Included here is one T cell receptor beta chain sequence, with context. Original handling: Estimation of nucleated cell counts relied on the amplification of reference gene primers. Libraries were prepared by immunoSEQ multiplex PCR; TCRdb keeps only in-frame clonotypes and omits some of them. The V and J calls and clone size come from that table; D and trimming were worked out from the DNA. The repertoire has about 270,000 clones, approximately 84% of them found once; the top ten carry over 1.1%. This record comes from a study of blood T cell repertoires in COVID-19. Study-level information: The study drew acute and convalescent COVID-19 samples from the United States, Italy and Spain. T cells, B-cell-depleted T cells, or PBMCs provided the cDNA or gDNA that served as material.

The Seattle site enrolled patients during active infection and followed them longitudinally. Germline V gene lookup returns CDR1 SQVTM and CDR2 ANQGSEA. V shed 6 bases and J shed 4 bases, with 18 bases lying between them. The CDR3 is made up of 15 amino acids. The sequence was obtained from a human donor with COVID-19, enrolled during active disease. The donor label of this sample is uncertain. The chain couples TRBV29-1 to TRBJ1-4; D uncertain. Specimen: peripheral blood. CDR3 loop: CSVRAFTGVNEKLFF. The CDR3, as DNA: TGCAGCGTCCGAGCCTTTACGGGAGTTAATGAAAAACTGTTTTTT. The full variable domain, completed using reference TRBV29-1 and TRBJ1-4, is SAVISQKPSRDICQRGTSLTIQCQVDSQVTMMFWYRQQPGQSLTLIATANQGSEATYESGFVIDKFPISRPNLTFSTLTVSNMSPEDSSIYLCSVRAFTGVNEKLFFGSGTQLSVL.